Presented here are 20 T cell receptor beta chains from one specimen sequenced in a study of blood T cell repertoires in COVID-19. Clones were sequenced by immunoSEQ multiplex PCR, and TCRdb holds only the in-frame ones, with some missing. The table has approximately 390,000 clones, approximately 89% seen once. Material for sequencing was peripheral blood. These receptors all stem from a woman aged 55-69 years with COVID-19, enrolled during active disease.

The J gene is TRBJ1-5, the V gene TRBV19, with 9 bases matching TRBD1. Germline V CDR1 and CDR2: LNHDA, SQIVND (reference sequence). CDR3 length: 16 residues. Losses at the gene ends were 2 bases for V and 5 bases for J; bases not matched to a gene: 7. DNA of the CDR3: TGTGCCAGTAGTATAATGGGACAGGGATTTTATCAGCCCCAGCATTTT. Residues: CASSIMGQGFYQPQHF.

V is TRBV19 and J is TRBJ1-2, with 7 bases lining up with TRBD1. J was trimmed by 4 bases and V by 5 bases; bases with no gene match: 13. Germline loops: CDR1 LNHDA, CDR2 SQIVND (reference sequence). The length of the CDR3 is 16 residues. The CDR3 here is CASSAYSGQPTYGYTF. The CDR3 coding sequence is TGTGCCAGTAGTGCGTACTCGGGACAGCCAACCTATGGCTACACCTTC.

In DNA form, the CDR3 reads TGTGCCAGCAGCTCTACGGGGTCTGGGACTGAAGCTTTCTTT. As protein: CASSSTGSGTEAFF. V usage is TRBV7-3 and J usage is TRBJ1-1, with D unresolved. Germline CDR1 is SGHTA and CDR2 is FQGTGA. The germline V and J ends were trimmed by 4 bases and 5 bases, with 14 bases remaining between them. The CDR3 extends over 14 amino acids.

The chain uses TRBV28 and TRBJ2-1, with 10 nucleotides matching TRBD2. CDR1 MDHEN and CDR2 SYDVKM come from the germline V gene. This CDR3 has 16 residues. Losses at the gene ends were 5 bases for V and 7 bases for J; bases not matched to a gene: 11. The CDR3 coding sequence is TGTGCCAGCAGTCCCCTACTAGCGGGACTATCTAATGAGCAGTTCTTC. Translated, it gives CASSPLLAGLSNEQFF.

This chain links TRBV6-5 with TRBJ1-1; D is undetermined. Germline CDR1 and CDR2: MNHEY and SVGAGI. The V end was cut by 7 bases, the J end by 4 bases, with 10 bases between. This CDR3 region has 12 residues. CDR3 nucleotide sequence: TGTGCCAGCAAAAGCCCGGTCACTGAAGCTTTCTTT. Amino acids: CASKSPVTEAFF.

The rearrangement uses TRBV4-1 and TRBJ2-3; a weak D match, TRBD2 (5 bases). From germline, CDR1 is MGHRA and CDR2 YSYEKL. V was trimmed by 2 bases and J by 0 bases, leaving 18 bases between them. The CDR3 loop spans 18 amino acids. CDR3 amino acids: CASSQPFQSGTSTDTQYF. The DNA of the CDR3 is TGCGCCAGCAGCCAACCCTTCCAGAGCGGAACTAGCACAGATACGCAGTATTTT.

This clone was recorded a few times. The chain links TRBV5-5 to TRBJ1-5, with 9 bases lining up with TRBD1. The J segment lost 6 bases and the V segment lost 0 bases, leaving 4 bases of the junction unmatched. The CDR3 spans 15 residues. Germline CDR1 reads SGHKS; CDR2 reads YYEKEE (reference sequence). The CDR3, as DNA: TGTGCCAGCAGCTTGGGCGGGACAGGGATTCAGCCCCAGCATTTT. This gives the protein CASSLGGTGIQPQHF.

V and J are TRBV7-8 and TRBJ2-7; D unresolved. V gave up 2 bases and J gave up 1 base, with 12 bases separating them. Germline V gene data show CDR1 as SGHVS and CDR2 as FQNEAQ. The CDR3 has 15 residues. The CDR3 sequence is CASSLTVTASYEQYF. The CDR3 DNA sequence: TGTGCCAGCAGCTTAACAGTAACCGCTTCCTACGAGCAGTACTTC.

This chain links TRBV4-1 with TRBJ1-1; D ambiguous. The V end lost 0 bases, the J end lost 5 bases, and 7 bases lay between the germline ends. Germline assignment: CDR1 MGHRA and CDR2 YSYEKL. This CDR3 spans 13 amino acids. The CDR3 protein is CASSQDESTEAFF. CDR3 DNA sequence: TGCGCCAGCAGCCAAGATGAGTCTACTGAAGCTTTCTTT.

V and J are TRBV4-2 and TRBJ1-2; unclear D gene. Germline CDR1 LGHNA, CDR2 YNFKEQ. The ends were cut back, 0 bases at V and 8 bases at J, with 13 bases in the middle. This CDR3 region has 14 residues. CDR3 amino acids: CASSQDGFGEGYTF. As DNA, the CDR3 is TGTGCCAGCAGCCAAGATGGTTTCGGGGAAGGCTACACCTTC.

The chain links TRBV5-4 to TRBJ1-1; unclear D gene. Germline CDR1 is SGHNT and CDR2 is YYREEE (reference sequence). The V and J ends lost 4 bases and 11 bases respectively, with 15 bases between them. There are 12 residues in the CDR3. Here the CDR3 DNA reads TGTGCCAGCAGCCCCCCGGGGAGAGAGGCTTTCTTT. Translating it yields CASSPPGREAFF.

The chain joins TRBV9 to TRBJ1-1; the match to TRBD1 covers 10 bases. The ends lost 10 bases at V and 9 bases at J; junction bases unmatched: 15. The CDR3 contains 14 residues. Germline CDR1 reads SGDLS; CDR2 reads YYNGEE. In DNA form, the CDR3 reads TGTGCCTCTAATCCGGGACAGGGGATATCACAAGCTTTCTTT. Translation gives CASNPGQGISQAFF. The complete variable domain, with remaining parts taken from reference TRBV9 and TRBJ1-1, reads DSGVTQTPKHLITATGQRVTLRCSPRSGDLSVYWYQQSLDQGLQFLIQYYNGEERAKGNILERFSAQQFPDLHSELNLSSLELGDSALYFCASNPGQGISQAFFGQGTRLTVV.

The chain joins TRBV5-1 to TRBJ2-1, with TRBD2 matching over 13 bases. CDR1 and CDR2 from the germline V gene are SGHRS and YFSETQ. V trimming: 4 bases; J trimming: 7 bases; junction bases outside the gene matches: 26. CDR3 length: 22 amino acids. The CDR3 sequence is CASSIGGPGLAGRFVSGNEQFF. In DNA, the CDR3 is TGCGCCAGCAGCATTGGAGGTCCGGGACTAGCGGGGCGGTTTGTGTCTGGGAATGAGCAGTTCTTC.

The J gene is TRBJ2-5, the V gene TRBV10-2; TRBD2 is a possible D gene (5 bases). Trimming removed 6 bases from V and 0 bases from J, with 11 bases in between. Per germline, CDR1 WSHSY and CDR2 SAAADI. The length of the CDR3 is 14 residues. The CDR3 DNA sequence: TGCGCCAGCAGACTAGGCGGGTACCAAGAGACCCAGTACTTC. It specifies CASRLGGYQETQYF.

The genes are TRBV5-1 and TRBJ1-1, with D unresolved. V was pared by 4 bases and J by 1 base, with 8 bases between. The CDR3 has 13 amino acids. Germline V CDR1 and CDR2: SGHRS, YFSETQ. CDR3 sequence reads: CASSGRWNTEAFF. CDR3 coding DNA: TGCGCCAGCAGCGGGAGGTGGAACACTGAAGCTTTCTTT.

This chain links TRBV3-1 (or the pseudogene TRBV3-2) with TRBJ1-3, with 9 bases fitting TRBD1. J was trimmed by 0 bases and V by 4 bases; bases with no gene match: 4. The CDR3 is 16 amino acids. Germline loops: CDR1 LGHDT, CDR2 YNNKEL (reference sequence). The CDR3 DNA is TGTGCCAGCAGCCCAACAGGGGGCCTCTCTGGAAACACCATATATTTT. The encoded protein is CASSPTGGLSGNTIYF.

The chain employs TRBV19 and TRBJ2-2; 10 nucleotides agree with TRBD1. The germline V gene encodes CDR1 LNHDA and CDR2 SQIVND (reference sequence). The CDR3 is made up of 14 amino acids. V lost 9 bases to trimming and J lost 6 bases; unmatched junction nucleotides: 7. DNA of the CDR3: TGTGCCAGCTGGACAGGGGGAAGATCCGGGGAGCTGTTTTTT. It specifies CASWTGGRSGELFF.

The rearrangement joins TRBV14 to TRBJ1-1; 8 bases map to TRBD1. Per germline, CDR1 SGHDN and CDR2 FVKESK. V shed 1 base, J shed 4 bases, and the junction held 5 bases outside the gene matches. This CDR3 region has 15 residues. The CDR3 spells CASSQVRGQATEAFF. In nucleotides, the CDR3 is TGTGCCAGCAGCCAAGTCAGGGGGCAGGCCACTGAAGCTTTCTTT.

The V and J genes are TRBV19 and TRBJ2-3; 7 nucleotides agree with TRBD2. Germline CDR1 LNHDA, CDR2 SQIVND (reference sequence). This CDR3 is built from 14 residues. V trimming: 7 bases; J trimming: 6 bases; junction bases outside the gene matches: 10. CDR3 in DNA: TGTGCCAGTATGGTGGGGACTACCCGGGATACGCAGTATTTT. It is translated as CASMVGTTRDTQYF.

V usage is TRBV18 and J usage is TRBJ2-7; tentatively, D is TRBD2 (6 bases). This CDR3 has 12 amino acids. The germline CDR1 and CDR2 sequences are KGHSH and LQKENI. V lost 2 bases to trimming and J lost 6 bases, with 8 bases between them. CDR3 sequence reads: CASSPLEGEQYF. CDR3 bases: TGTGCCAGCTCACCATTGGAGGGCGAGCAGTACTTC.